The rows below give T cell receptor beta chains drawn from one sample of a study of shared clonotypes between healthy human individuals. The protocol was immunoSEQ multiplex PCR, while the TCRdb copy is restricted to in-frame clones and leaves out a portion. Of 2 million to 2.5 million clones in the sample, about 95% are singletons; the top ten hold roughly 1%. The specimen sequenced was naive CD8+ T cells sorted from blood. Receptors were obtained from a man younger than 35 in good health. Both conserved end residues are trimmed from each CDR3. Clone sizes are given selectively: once, few, many, or a class where the clone is expanded.

V	size	CDR3
TRBV7-8	-	ASSLVSGYEQY
TRBV5-8	-	ASSAGAGLTEAF
TRBV7-2	once	ARALRGAGEGYEQY
TRBV28	once	ASSLGVPSGTHQPQH
TRBV2	once	ASSEQRGNQETQY
TRBV7-2	-	ASSLAIQGAVSPLH
TRBV2	-	ASSGLAGSSYNEQF
TRBV27	-	ASTVTGTGNTGELF
TRBV7-2	-	ASSLERGRETQY
TRBV29-1	-	SVARVEIGYEQY
TRBV6-5	few	ASSLNNSPLH
TRBV9	-	ASSVEGLAVDTQY
TRBV13	-	ASSLGTSGFDNEQF
TRBV7-2	once	ASSLLAGGPDTQY
TRBV11-2	-	ASSPLLGGGSYNSPLH
TRBV10-3	-	AISVSGQSETQY
TRBV9	-	ASSVDEGSGENTIY
TRBV27	-	ASSPSVGALVTEAF
TRBV27	-	ASSMDRVNTGELF
TRBV7-9	-	ASSLAVRGETQY
TRBV13	-	ASSDPTESYEQY
TRBV5-1	-	ASSLIGETYEQY
TRBV28	-	ASSLPGHTEAF
TRBV5-5	-	ASSYPGVTYEQY
TRBV21-1	once	AGGEGCGGQPQH
TRBV5-1	-	ASSDSLPGQPYNEQF
TRBV7-7	-	ASSLTLRVDGYT
TRBV6-1	-	ATRTSGSHEQY
TRBV2	-	ASPAPRDEAF
TRBV5-1	-	ASSRAPGVNTEAF
TRBV29-1	-	SGEGTTEAF
TRBV11-2	-	ASSLVASGRPYNEQF
TRBV7-1	-	ASSSKKSPRRGLAGGPRTGELF
TRBV28	-	ASSFFADTQY
TRBV6-5	-	ASSYYSTDTQY
TRBV7-6	-	ASSLARDGGTEAF
TRBV9	-	ASSPDIADSPLH
TRBV9	-	ASSLQGQASGNTIY
TRBV10-3	-	AISESIQGEQY
TRBV2	-	ASSEGLAGGSYEQY
TRBV7-9	-	ASTAGERILQETQY
TRBV20-1	-	SARYYDTQY
TRBV7-2	-	ASSLGAGVSYEQY
TRBV5-6	once	ASSLELAVTGQGYT